The TCR beta chain under discussion was sequenced for a study of blood T cell repertoires in COVID-19. Study in general: The United States, Italy and Spain provided the acute and convalescent COVID-19 samples. Nucleic acid was either cDNA or gDNA, and it came from T cells, B-cell-depleted T cells, or PBMCs.

Authors' methods: Reference gene primer amplification gave nucleated cell count estimates. Method: immunoSEQ multiplex PCR; TCRdb's copy keeps in-frame clones and lacks some. V and J calls and clone size are as listed in that table; D and trimming were resolved from the DNA. The sample shows about 88,000 clones, approximately 81% of them seen only once. The sequenced material came from peripheral blood. The clonotype was recovered from an older woman with acute or convalescent COVID-19.

CDR3 residues: CATSGEFDEQFF. The CDR3 DNA is TGTGCCACCAGTGGGGAGTTCGATGAGCAGTTCTTC. The V call is TRBV24-1, the J call TRBJ2-1; tentatively, D is TRBD2 (5 bases). CDR3 size: 12 residues. CDR1 is KGHDR, CDR2 SFDVKD, per germline. The V gene lost 5 bases and the J gene lost 8 bases, with 9 bases spanning the gap.